The 8 T cell receptor beta chains below were found in one sample sequenced in a study of cytomegalovirus exposure and HLA in healthy donors (TCRdb year 2017). The library was built by means of the immunoSEQ multiplex PCR assay. The table comes from immuneACCESS by way of TCRdb, which keeps in-frame sequences with V and J called. Part of the clones is missing from these tables; in studies checked, under half for an unresolved V gene and the rest for unknown reasons. The sample table lists about 240,000 clones, 86% of them with a count of one. Less than 1.5% of the sample comes from the top ten. Material: PBMCs. The receptor source for this set is a woman aged 25 to 39 in good health and CMV-seropositive.

The J gene is TRBJ1-3, the V gene TRBV6-6; maybe TRBD1 (6 bases). This CDR3 has 14 amino acids. The germline gives CDR1 MNHNY, CDR2 SVGAGI (reference sequence). V dropped 6 bases and J dropped 1 base, with 10 bases sitting between them. The CDR3 is CASSIGTSGNTIYF. DNA of the CDR3: TGTGCCAGCAGCATAGGGACATCTGGAAACACCATATATTTT.

V and J are TRBV6-5 and TRBJ2-1; 9 bases match TRBD2. The CDR3 sequence is 16 residues long. Trimming at V came to 2 bases and at J to 2 bases, leaving 4 bases not matched to a gene. Germline V gives CDR1 MNHEY, CDR2 SVGAGI. The DNA of the CDR3 is TGTGCCAGCAGTTACGGGGCTAGCGGGGCCTACAATGAGCAGTTCTTC. This codes for CASSYGASGAYNEQFF.

V and J are TRBV5-4 and TRBJ1-2; weak D call: TRBD1 (6 bases). Germline V gene lookup returns CDR1 SGHNT and CDR2 YYREEE (reference sequence). This CDR3 contains 16 residues. Trimming cost V 0 bases and J 0 bases, with 12 bases left between them. The CDR3 loop reads CASSLAPGQANYGYTF. For the CDR3, the DNA is TGTGCCAGCAGCTTGGCTCCGGGACAAGCTAACTATGGCTACACCTTC.

The rearrangement joins TRBV5-4 to TRBJ1-1; 7 bases match TRBD1. The CDR3 runs 15 residues. In germline, CDR1 is SGHNT, CDR2 YYREEE (reference sequence). After removal of 4 bases from V and 6 bases from J, the junction contained 12 bases not matched to a gene. For the CDR3, the DNA is TGTGCCAGCAGCCCTCAGACAGGGAGGAATGCTGAAGCTTTCTTT. This encodes CASSPQTGRNAEAFF.

This chain joins TRBV2 and TRBJ2-1, with 8 bases identical to TRBD1. The ends lost 6 bases at V and 13 bases at J; junction bases unmatched: 11. The CDR3 runs to 13 residues. Per the germline V gene, CDR1 is SNHLY and CDR2 is FYNNEI. The CDR3 protein is CASSARQGMDQFF. CDR3 DNA sequence: TGTGCCAGCAGCGCTCGACAGGGGATGGATCAGTTCTTC. Together with reference TRBV2 and TRBJ2-1, the CDR3 gives the full variable domain: EPEVTQTPSHQVTQMGQEVILRCVPISNHLYFYWYRQILGQKVEFLVSFYNNEISEKSEIFDDQFSVERPDGSNFTLKIRSTKLEDSAMYFCASSARQGMDQFFGPGTRLTVL.

V and J are TRBV4-1 and TRBJ2-2, with D unclear. CDR3 length: 14 amino acids. Germline V CDR1 and CDR2: MGHRA, YSYEKL. V was shortened by 1 base and J by 0 bases, with 3 bases between the two germline ends. CDR3 bases: TGCGCCAGCAGCCAAGGTACGAACACCGGGGAGCTGTTTTTT. Protein sequence: CASSQGTNTGELFF.

The V gene is TRBV10-3, the J gene TRBJ1-5; D gene ambiguous. The CDR3 extends over 13 amino acids. V gave up 10 bases and J gave up 3 bases, with 13 bases separating them. Germline V gives CDR1 ENHRY, CDR2 SYGVKD. CDR3 in amino acids: CASLGQLNQPQHF. In DNA, the CDR3 is TGTGCCAGCCTTGGGCAGCTCAATCAGCCCCAGCATTTT.

The V and J genes are TRBV27 and TRBJ2-7; TRBD1 matches 7 bases. CDR3 size: 14 residues. The trim removed 3 bases at V and 0 bases at J, leaving 2 bases unmatched. Germline CDR1 and CDR2: MNHEY and SMNVEV (reference sequence). In DNA, the CDR3 is TGTGCCAGCAGTTTGGGACAGCTCTCCTACGAGCAGTACTTC. This gives the protein CASSLGQLSYEQYF.